The rows below give T cell receptor beta chains drawn from one sample of a study of blood T cells in healthy people across ages. TCRdb processed the 5' RACE reads anew with MiXCR; each CDR3 protein has one entry. Of hundreds of thousands of distinct CDR3 sequences in the sample, around 38% were seen once. The sequenced material came from blood. These TCRs come from an older man in good health. Both conserved end residues are part of each CDR3. Fields, in order: clone size, V gene, D gene, J gene, CDR3 DNA, CDR3 protein. The D gene is left open where the match is weak. Rows give clone size only sometimes, using once, few, many, or a class for an expanded clone.

.	TRBV10-1	.	TRBJ1-6	TGCGCCAGCAGTGAGCGGGGGAATTCACCCCTCCACTTT	CASSERGNSPLHF
.	TRBV11-2	.	TRBJ2-7	TGTGCCAGCAGCTTAGCCGGACACACTAGCTCCTACAATGAGCAGTACTTC	CASSLAGHTSSYNEQYF
.	TRBV9	.	TRBJ2-2	TGTGCCAGCAGTGCGTTGGGAGACACCGGGGAGCTGTTTTTT	CASSALGDTGELFF
few	TRBV3-1	.	TRBJ2-5	TGTGCCAGCAGCCAAGGACTTCGGGGGAGCCAAGAGACCCAGTACTTC	CASSQGLRGSQETQYF
.	TRBV3-1	.	TRBJ2-4	TGTGCCAGCAGCCAAGATTTTGGATGGGGCATTCAGTACTTC	CASSQDFGWGIQYF
.	TRBV3-1	.	TRBJ1-2	TGTGCCAGCAGCCAACGGGAGGGACGGAACTATGGCTACACCTTC	CASSQREGRNYGYTF
.	TRBV14	.	TRBJ2-5	TGTGCCAGCAGCCGCGCGGTGATAGCCCCTACCCAGTACTTC	CASSRAVIAPTQYF
once	TRBV4-2	TRBD2	TRBJ2-3	TGTGCTAGCAGCACACAATCTAGCGGGGAGGGAGATACGCAGTATTTT	CASSTQSSGEGDTQYF
many	TRBV7-2	TRBD2	TRBJ2-7	TGTGCCAGCAGCTTAGACATGGGACTAGCCTCCCCATTTTTCTACGAGCAGTACTTC	CASSLDMGLASPFFYEQYF
.	TRBV28	.	TRBJ2-7	TGTGCCAGCAGTACCAACCGGGAGATCTACGAGCAGTACTTC	CASSTNREIYEQYF
.	TRBV3-1	.	TRBJ1-6	TGTGCCAGCAGCCCCCCCGGTCGGACACCCCTCCACTTT	CASSPPGRTPLHF
few	TRBV7-2	.	TRBJ2-4	TGTGCCAGCAGCCCAGCCCCCCCAGCCAAAAACATTCAGTACTTC	CASSPAPPAKNIQYF
few	TRBV29-1	.	TRBJ2-2	TGCAGCGTTGCTCTGAGTAACACCGGGGAGCTGTTTTTT	CSVALSNTGELFF
.	TRBV21-1	.	TRBJ2-7	TGTGCCAGCAGCAAAAAAGGCCTAGCGGGGACTATCTCCTACGAGCAGTACTTC	CASSKKGLAGTISYEQYF
.	TRBV20-1	.	TRBJ2-7	TGCAGTGCTAGAGAGGATCGGTTCGAGGGGGAGCAGTACTTC	CSAREDRFEGEQYF
.	TRBV20-1	.	TRBJ2-4	TGCAGTGCTAGAAGCCGGGGATGGGTAAACATTCAGTACTTC	CSARSRGWVNIQYF
few	TRBV7-9	TRBD2	TRBJ2-1	TGTGCCAGCAGCTTAGTCGAGATAGCGGGAGGTGAGCAGTTCTTC	CASSLVEIAGGEQFF
many	TRBV29-1	TRBD1	TRBJ2-7	TGCAGCGTAGCTGGGACAGGGGGGAAGGGCGAGCAGTACTTC	CSVAGTGGKGEQYF
few	TRBV7-2	.	TRBJ2-1	TGTGCCAGCAGCTTAAGTACGGTCTCCTACAATGAGCAGTTCTTC	CASSLSTVSYNEQFF
.	TRBV14	.	TRBJ1-1	TGTGCCAGCAGCCAAGATGGGGGGGTCTTGGCTGAAGCTTTCTTT	CASSQDGGVLAEAFF
.	TRBV15	TRBD2	TRBJ2-3	TGTGCCACCAGCAGCAGGGGAAAAGCGGGGGGAACAGATACGCAGTATTTT	CATSSRGKAGGTDTQYF
.	TRBV6-6	.	TRBJ2-3	TGTGCCAGCAGTGACGGGCTGGCGCAGTATTTT	CASSDGLAQYF
few	TRBV12-3/TRBV12-4	TRBD1	TRBJ1-6	TGTGCCAGCAGTAAACAGGGGGAAGGGAATTCACCCCTCCACTTT	CASSKQGEGNSPLHF
few	TRBV18	.	TRBJ2-5	TGTGCCAGCTCCCTAAGGGATGAGCGGTACTTC	CASSLRDERYF
few	TRBV2	.	TRBJ1-5	TGTGCCAGCAGTCGCCGGGACACCGTCGGGCAGCCCCAGCATTTT	CASSRRDTVGQPQHF
.	TRBV7-2	.	TRBJ2-7	TGTGCCAGCAGCATGGTGCTACGAGGGGCCTACGAGCAGTACTTC	CASSMVLRGAYEQYF
.	TRBV7-3	TRBD2	TRBJ2-1	TGTGCCAGCAGCGCCGAACTAGCGCCCTACAATGAGCAGTTCTTC	CASSAELAPYNEQFF
few	TRBV20-1	.	TRBJ2-1	TGCAGTGCTAGTCAGGGCGGCAATGAGCAGTTCTTC	CSASQGGNEQFF
.	TRBV3-1	TRBD2	TRBJ2-4	TGTGCCAGCAGCCAAGGGACGGGGGGAATAGCCAAAAACATTCAGTACTTC	CASSQGTGGIAKNIQYF
.	TRBV20-1	.	TRBJ1-5	TGCAGTGCTAGATCCAGGGGCGGTCAGCCCCAGCATTTT	CSARSRGGQPQHF
.	TRBV7-2	.	TRBJ2-3	TGTGCCAGCAGCTTAGGGACCCCCGATACGCAGTATTTT	CASSLGTPDTQYF
few	TRBV14	.	TRBJ2-5	TGTGCCAGCAGCCAATGGGCCACAGGGAAAGAGACCCAGTACTTC	CASSQWATGKETQYF
many	TRBV4-3	.	TRBJ1-1	TGCGCCAGCAGCCAAGAAGACGGTGAAGCTTTCTTT	CASSQEDGEAFF
few	TRBV6-2/TRBV6-3	.	TRBJ1-1	TGTGCCAGCAGTTACCCCCCGGCGGGGTACATGAACACTGAAGCTTTCTTT	CASSYPPAGYMNTEAFF
once	TRBV6-5	.	TRBJ1-5	TGTGCCACCCGACAGGCCTCTCCTTATCAGCCCCAGCATTTT	CATRQASPYQPQHF
.	TRBV21-1	.	TRBJ1-2	TGTGCCAGCAGCAATGTTTTCGGTAGCTATGGCTACACCTTC	CASSNVFGSYGYTF
few	TRBV29-1	.	TRBJ2-1	TGCAGCGTTGAAGTTAGGAATGAGCAGTTCTTC	CSVEVRNEQFF
few	TRBV21-1	.	TRBJ2-1	TGTGCCAGCAGCAACCAACAGGGCGATGAGCAGTTCTTC	CASSNQQGDEQFF
.	TRBV27	TRBD2	TRBJ2-5	TGTGCCAGCAGTCCACGGGTAGCGGGAGAGGTTTCGTACTTC	CASSPRVAGEVSYF
.	TRBV12-3/TRBV12-4	.	TRBJ2-5	TGTGCCAGCAGTTTAGCGAGTACAACTTACCAAGAGACCCAGTACTTC	CASSLASTTYQETQYF
.	TRBV5-1	TRBD2	TRBJ2-1	TGCGCCAGCAGCTTTGGGACTAGCGTCGATGAGCAGTTCTTC	CASSFGTSVDEQFF
.	TRBV20-1	.	TRBJ2-5	TGCAGTGCTACTGTGCCGGGGTTGACCCAAGAGACCCAGTACTTC	CSATVPGLTQETQYF
many	TRBV15	TRBD2	TRBJ2-5	TGTGCCACCAGCAGAGGAGCGGGAGTCCGGGAGACCCAGTACTTC	CATSRGAGVRETQYF
.	TRBV14	TRBD1	TRBJ2-7	TGTGCCAGCAGCTTAATCTCGGGACAGGGAGGTTACGAGCAGTACTTC	CASSLISGQGGYEQYF
many	TRBV4-3	TRBD2	TRBJ2-5	TGCGCCAGCAGCCGCCAAGCGGGGGGGAATCAAGAGACCCAGTACTTC	CASSRQAGGNQETQYF
.	TRBV20-1	.	TRBJ1-5	TGCAGTGCCCTCGGGCGAGGGGGGAGGGAGCAGCCCCAGCATTTT	CSALGRGGREQPQHF
many	TRBV29-1	.	TRBJ2-7	TGCAGCAACTACGAGCAGTACTTC	CSNYEQYF
few	TRBV5-1	.	TRBJ2-3	TGCGCCAGCAGTTTGAGTGGTTTCTCAGATACGCAGTATTTT	CASSLSGFSDTQYF
few	TRBV20-1	.	TRBJ2-5	TGCAGTGCTAGTCACGGGGGGCCCGGGGAGACCCAGTACTTC	CSASHGGPGETQYF
many	TRBV9	.	TRBJ2-1	TGTGCCAGCAGCGTAGGGGGGGCCTACAATGAGCAGTTCTTC	CASSVGGAYNEQFF